This TCR beta chain was captured by sequencing in a study of Ad26.COV2.S vaccination and SARS-CoV-2 variants. As for this clone: Its antigen is currently unknown.

Libraries were prepared by immunoSEQ multiplex PCR; TCRdb keeps only in-frame clonotypes and omits some of them. This table has 350,000 to 600,000 clones, about 89% appearing once. This CDR3 comprises 14 residues. The V segment lost 8 bases and the J segment 2 bases; nucleotides outside the gene matches: 3. The germline CDR1 and CDR2 sequences are MNHEY and SMNVEV (reference sequence). Treatment: some 19 received Ad26.COV2.S at low or high dose, single or two shots; several received placebo; per-sample allocation not given. The samples were gathered on day 63 after the first injection of vaccine or placebo. Overall study findings and caveats: Recipients of vaccine and of placebo showed similar breadth of their non-spike TCR repertoires. The breadth of spike-specific CD8+ and CD4+ T cell responses after vaccination was reportedly substantial.

The genes are TRBV27 and TRBJ2-7, with 13 bases fitting TRBD2. The specimen comprised peripheral blood, sampled in a trial of Ad26.COV2.S vaccine versus placebo. This TCR came from a person between 18 and 59 years old who received the Ad26.COV2.S COVID-19 vaccine or a placebo. CDR3 coding DNA: TGTGCCAGCCGACTAGCGGGAGGTACCTACGAGCAGTACTTC. Translation gives CASRLAGGTYEQYF.